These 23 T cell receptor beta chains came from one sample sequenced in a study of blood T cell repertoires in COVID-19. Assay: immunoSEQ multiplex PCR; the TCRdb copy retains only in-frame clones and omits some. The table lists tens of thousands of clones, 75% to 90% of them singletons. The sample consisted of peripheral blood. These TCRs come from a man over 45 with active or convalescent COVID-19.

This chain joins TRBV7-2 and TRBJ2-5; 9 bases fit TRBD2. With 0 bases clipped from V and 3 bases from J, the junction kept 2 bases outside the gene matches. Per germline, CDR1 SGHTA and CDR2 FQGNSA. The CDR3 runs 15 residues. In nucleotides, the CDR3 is TGTGCCAGCAGCTTAGCGGGACTAGCAGAAGAGACCCAGTACTTC. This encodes CASSLAGLAEETQYF.

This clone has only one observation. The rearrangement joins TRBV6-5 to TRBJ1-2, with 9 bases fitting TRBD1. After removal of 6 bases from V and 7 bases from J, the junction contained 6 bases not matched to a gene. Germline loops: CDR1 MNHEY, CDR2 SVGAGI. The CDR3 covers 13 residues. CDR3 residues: CASRAGTGTGYTF. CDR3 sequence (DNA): TGTGCCAGCAGGGCCGGGACAGGGACTGGCTACACCTTC.

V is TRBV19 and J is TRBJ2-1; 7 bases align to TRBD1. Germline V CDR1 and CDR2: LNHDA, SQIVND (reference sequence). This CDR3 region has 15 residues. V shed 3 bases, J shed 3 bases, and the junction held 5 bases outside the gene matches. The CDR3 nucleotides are TGTGCCAGTAGTATGGGACAGAGAATCTACAATGAGCAGTTCTTC. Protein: CASSMGQRIYNEQFF. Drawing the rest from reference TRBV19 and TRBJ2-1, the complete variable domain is DGGITQSPKYLFRKEGQNVTLSCEQNLNHDAMYWYRQDPGQGLRLIYYSQIVNDFQKGDIAEGYSVSREKKESFPLTVTSAQKNPTAFYLCASSMGQRIYNEQFFGPGTRLTVL.

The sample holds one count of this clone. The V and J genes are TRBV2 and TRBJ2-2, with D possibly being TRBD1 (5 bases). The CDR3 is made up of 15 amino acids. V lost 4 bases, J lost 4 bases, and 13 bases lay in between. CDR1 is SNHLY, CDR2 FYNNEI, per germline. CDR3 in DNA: TGTGCCAGCAGTGCTCAGGGCCCCGGCACCGGGGAGCTGTTTTTT. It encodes CASSAQGPGTGELFF.

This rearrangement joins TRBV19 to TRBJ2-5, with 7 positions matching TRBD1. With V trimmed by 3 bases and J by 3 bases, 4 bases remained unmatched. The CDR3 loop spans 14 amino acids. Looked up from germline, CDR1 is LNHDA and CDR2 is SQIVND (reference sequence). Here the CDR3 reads CASSITGEKETQYF. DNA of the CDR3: TGTGCCAGTAGTATCACAGGGGAGAAAGAGACCCAGTACTTC.

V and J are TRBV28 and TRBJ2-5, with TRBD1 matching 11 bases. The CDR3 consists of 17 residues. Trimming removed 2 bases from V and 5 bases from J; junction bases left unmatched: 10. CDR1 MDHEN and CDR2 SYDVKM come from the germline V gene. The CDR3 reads CASSLPDRGLSWETQYF. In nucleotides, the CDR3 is TGTGCCAGCAGTTTACCGGACAGGGGGCTTTCATGGGAGACCCAGTACTTC.

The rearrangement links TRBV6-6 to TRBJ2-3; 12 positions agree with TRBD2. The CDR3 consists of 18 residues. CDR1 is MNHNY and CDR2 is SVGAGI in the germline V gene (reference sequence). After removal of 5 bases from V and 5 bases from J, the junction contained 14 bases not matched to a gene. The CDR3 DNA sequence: TGTGCCAGCAGTCAACAAGATTCTAGCGGGGGGGCGTTAGATACGCAGTATTTT. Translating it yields CASSQQDSSGGALDTQYF.

CDR3 loop: CASSPSSGYPSTDTQYF. The CDR3 DNA reads as TGTGCCAGCTCACCTTCTAGCGGGTATCCTAGCACAGATACGCAGTATTTT. The chain is built from TRBV18 and TRBJ2-3, with 8 nucleotides matching TRBD2. Germline trimming cut 3 bases from V and 0 bases from J; bases unmatched to any gene: 8. This CDR3 region has 17 residues. CDR1 KGHSH and CDR2 LQKENI come from the germline V gene.

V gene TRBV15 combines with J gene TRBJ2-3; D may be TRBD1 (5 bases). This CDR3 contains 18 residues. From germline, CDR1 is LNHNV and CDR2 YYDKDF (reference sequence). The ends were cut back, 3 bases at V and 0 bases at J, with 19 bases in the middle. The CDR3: CATSRPPRERQSTDTQYF. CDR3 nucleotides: TGTGCCACCAGCAGGCCACCCCGTGAGCGACAGAGCACAGATACGCAGTATTTT.

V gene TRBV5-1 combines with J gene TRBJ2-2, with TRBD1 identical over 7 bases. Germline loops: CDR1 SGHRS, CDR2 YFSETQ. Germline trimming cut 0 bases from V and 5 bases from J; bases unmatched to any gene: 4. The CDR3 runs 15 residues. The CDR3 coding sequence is TGCGCCAGCAGCTTGGAGGGGGCTTGGACCGGGGAGCTGTTTTTT. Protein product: CASSLEGAWTGELFF.

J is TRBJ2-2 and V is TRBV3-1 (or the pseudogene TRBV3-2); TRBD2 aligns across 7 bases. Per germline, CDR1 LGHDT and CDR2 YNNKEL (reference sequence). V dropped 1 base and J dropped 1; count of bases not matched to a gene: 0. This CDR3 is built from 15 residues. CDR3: CASSQGEGNTGELFF. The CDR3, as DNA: TGTGCCAGCAGCCAAGGGGAGGGGAACACCGGGGAGCTGTTTTTT.

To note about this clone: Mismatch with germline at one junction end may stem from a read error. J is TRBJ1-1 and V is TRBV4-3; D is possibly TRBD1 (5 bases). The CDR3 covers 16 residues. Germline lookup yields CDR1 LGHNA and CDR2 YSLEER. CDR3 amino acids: CASRQEEGWGNTEAFF. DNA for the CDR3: TGCGCCAGCAGACAAGAGGAGGGGTGGGGGAACACTGAAGCTTTCTTT.

The CDR3 region has the DNA TGCGCCAGCAGCCCTTCAACAGGGACCGATGAAAAACTGTTTTTT. It translates to CASSPSTGTDEKLFF. The rearrangement joins TRBV4-1 to TRBJ1-4; maybe TRBD1 (6 bases). CDR1 is MGHRA, CDR2 YSYEKL, per germline. Trimming pared 4 bases from V and 6 bases from J, leaving 15 bases between. The CDR3 length is 15 residues.

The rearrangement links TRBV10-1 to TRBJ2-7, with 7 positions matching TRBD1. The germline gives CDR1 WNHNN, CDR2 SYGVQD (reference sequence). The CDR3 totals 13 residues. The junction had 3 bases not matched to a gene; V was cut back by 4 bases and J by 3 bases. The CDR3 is CASSGRGSYEQYF. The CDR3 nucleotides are TGCGCCAGCAGTGGCAGGGGGAGCTACGAGCAGTACTTC.

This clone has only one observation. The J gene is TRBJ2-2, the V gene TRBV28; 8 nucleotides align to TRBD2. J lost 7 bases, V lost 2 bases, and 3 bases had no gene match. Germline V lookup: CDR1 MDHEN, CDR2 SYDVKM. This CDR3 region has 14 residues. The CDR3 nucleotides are TGTGCCAGCAGTTTAGCGGGAGGAATCGGGGAGCTGTTTTTT. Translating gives CASSLAGGIGELFF.

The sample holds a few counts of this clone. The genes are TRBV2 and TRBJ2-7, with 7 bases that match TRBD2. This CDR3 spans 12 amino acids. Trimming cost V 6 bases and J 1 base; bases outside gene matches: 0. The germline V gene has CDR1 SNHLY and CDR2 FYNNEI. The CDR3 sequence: CASRLASYEQYF. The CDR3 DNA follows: TGTGCCAGCAGACTAGCGTCCTACGAGCAGTACTTC.

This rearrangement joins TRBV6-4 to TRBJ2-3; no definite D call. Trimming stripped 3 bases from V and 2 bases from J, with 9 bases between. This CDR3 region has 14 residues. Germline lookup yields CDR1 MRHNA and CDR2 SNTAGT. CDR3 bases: TGTGCCAGCAGTGAGTCGGGTATCACAGATACGCAGTATTTT. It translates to CASSESGITDTQYF.

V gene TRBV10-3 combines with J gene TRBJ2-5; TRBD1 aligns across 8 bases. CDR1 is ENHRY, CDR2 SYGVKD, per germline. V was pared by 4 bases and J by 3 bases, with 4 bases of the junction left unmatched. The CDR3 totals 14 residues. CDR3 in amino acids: CAISGAGGKETQYF. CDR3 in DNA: TGTGCCATCAGTGGAGCAGGGGGCAAAGAGACCCAGTACTTC.

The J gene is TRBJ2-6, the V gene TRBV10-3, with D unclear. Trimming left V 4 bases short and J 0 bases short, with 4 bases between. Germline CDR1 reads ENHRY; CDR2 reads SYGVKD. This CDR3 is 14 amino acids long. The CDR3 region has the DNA TGTGCCATCAGTGCGGGCTCTGGGGCCAACGTCCTGACTTTC. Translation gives CAISAGSGANVLTF.

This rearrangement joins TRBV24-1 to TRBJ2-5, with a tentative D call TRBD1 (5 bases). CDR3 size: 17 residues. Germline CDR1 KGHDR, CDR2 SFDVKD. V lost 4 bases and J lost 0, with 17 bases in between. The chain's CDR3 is CATSDHPTAPHQETQYF. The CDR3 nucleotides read TGTGCCACCAGTGACCACCCGACAGCACCACACCAAGAGACCCAGTACTTC.

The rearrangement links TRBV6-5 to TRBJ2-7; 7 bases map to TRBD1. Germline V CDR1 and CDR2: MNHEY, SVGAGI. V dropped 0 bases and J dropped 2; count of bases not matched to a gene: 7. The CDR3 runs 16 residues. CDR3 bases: TGTGCCAGCAGTTACTCGTACAGGGGTGGGACCTACGAGCAGTACTTC. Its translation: CASSYSYRGGTYEQYF.

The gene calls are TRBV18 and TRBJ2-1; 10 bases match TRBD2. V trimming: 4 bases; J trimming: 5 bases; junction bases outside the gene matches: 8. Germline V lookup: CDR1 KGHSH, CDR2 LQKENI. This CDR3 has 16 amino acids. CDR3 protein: CASSLRTSGTDNEQFF. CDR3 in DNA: TGTGCCAGCTCACTTCGGACTAGCGGCACGGACAATGAGCAGTTCTTC.

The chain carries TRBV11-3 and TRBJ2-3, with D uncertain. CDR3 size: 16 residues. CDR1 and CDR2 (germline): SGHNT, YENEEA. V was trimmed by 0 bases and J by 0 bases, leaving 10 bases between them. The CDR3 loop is CASSLDHGSSTDTQYF. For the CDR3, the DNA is TGTGCCAGCAGCTTAGATCACGGGTCGAGCACAGATACGCAGTATTTT.